Each of the 16 T cell receptor beta chains below was sequenced from the same sample in a study of T cell responses to AZD1222 COVID-19 vaccine. The protocol was immunoSEQ multiplex PCR, while the TCRdb copy is restricted to in-frame clones and leaves out a portion. The sample yields about 110,000 clones, around 89% seen once. Sequenced material: peripheral blood, taken 28 days after the second AZD1222 dose. The receptors were gathered from an adult who received the AZD1222 COVID-19 vaccine.

The chain has TRBV7-2 and TRBJ2-1; D is perhaps TRBD2 (6 bases). This CDR3 spans 19 amino acids. Germline lookup yields CDR1 SGHTA and CDR2 FQGNSA. With 1 base removed from V and 7 bases from J, the gap between germline ends came to 26 bases. CDR3 residues: CASSLVLGRGTRGLNEQFF. The CDR3 nucleotides are TGTGCCAGCAGCTTAGTACTGGGTCGGGGGACTCGCGGGCTGAATGAGCAGTTCTTC.

Concerning this clone itself: Distinct nucleotide sequences in the sample also encode this CDR3. The CDR3 DNA sequence: TGTGCCAGCAGCTTAACTGGGAACACTGAAGCTTTCTTT. It encodes CASSLTGNTEAFF. The rearrangement uses TRBV7-3 and TRBJ1-1; D remains ambiguous. The CDR3 runs 13 residues. Trimming pared 0 bases from V and 1 base from J, leaving 3 bases between. The germline CDR1 and CDR2 sequences are SGHTA and FQGTGA.

In regard to this clone: At the DNA level, this CDR3 is encoded by other sequences in the same sample as well. This chain uses TRBV3-1 (or the pseudogene TRBV3-2) with TRBJ1-1; possible D gene TRBD1, 5 bases. There are 14 residues in the CDR3. Trimming removed 6 bases at V and 1 base at J, with 12 bases between. In germline, CDR1 is LGHDT, CDR2 YNNKEL (reference sequence). The CDR3 sequence: CASSRGLTNTEAFF. The CDR3 DNA reads as TGTGCCAGCAGTCGGGGACTCACGAACACTGAAGCTTTCTTT.

The rearrangement links TRBV3-1 (or the pseudogene TRBV3-2) to TRBJ2-2; 10 bases map to TRBD2. This CDR3 contains 14 residues. Trimming cost V 2 bases and J 7 bases; bases outside gene matches: 1. Per the germline V gene, CDR1 is LGHDT and CDR2 is YNNKEL (reference sequence). The CDR3 DNA is TGTGCCAGCAGCCAAAGCGGGGGGGACGGGGAGCTGTTTTTT. Translated, it gives CASSQSGGDGELFF.

This chain joins TRBV2 and TRBJ1-6; D is ambiguous. The V gene lost 4 bases and the J gene lost 7 bases, with 11 bases spanning the gap. The V gene's germline CDR1 is SNHLY and CDR2 FYNNEI. This CDR3 region has 14 residues. The CDR3 loop is CASSADGRNSPLHF. CDR3 DNA: TGTGCCAGCAGTGCCGACGGGAGAAATTCACCCCTCCACTTT.

The chain is built from TRBV7-8 and TRBJ1-5; no reliable D call. The germline V and J ends were trimmed by 5 bases and 6 bases, with 11 bases remaining between them. The germline V gene has CDR1 SGHVS and CDR2 FQNEAQ. This CDR3 has 13 amino acids. CDR3 region: CASSVGFGQPQHF. CDR3 DNA sequence: TGTGCCAGCAGCGTGGGTTTCGGTCAGCCCCAGCATTTT.

This clone was picked up one time. The chain recombines TRBV4-2 with TRBJ1-1, with D unclear. Germline-derived CDR1 and CDR2 are LGHNA and YNFKEQ. V dropped 0 bases and J dropped 6 bases, with 14 bases sitting between them. This CDR3 contains 15 residues. CDR3 protein: CASSQDPTWGSEAFF. CDR3 in DNA: TGTGCCAGCAGCCAAGATCCCACCTGGGGTTCTGAAGCTTTCTTT.

This clone was seen only once. CDR3 DNA sequence: TGTGCCAGCAGCCCCCGGGGGCTGGGGAATCAGCCCCAGCATTTT. It yields the protein CASSPRGLGNQPQHF. The gene calls are TRBV28 and TRBJ1-5, with a weak D call TRBD1 (6 bases). Trimming removed 6 bases from V and 4 bases from J, with 16 bases in between. The V gene's germline CDR1 is MDHEN and CDR2 SYDVKM. The CDR3 is 15 residues long. Based on the CDR3 plus reference TRBV28 and TRBJ1-5, the full variable domain is DVKVTQSSRYLVKRTGEKVFLECVQDMDHENMFWYRQDPGLGLRLIYFSYDVKMKEKGDIPEGYSVSREKKERFSLILESASTNQTSMYLCASSPRGLGNQPQHFGDGTRLSIL.

V and J are TRBV24-1 and TRBJ2-7, with 9 bases fitting TRBD2. The length of the CDR3 is 14 residues. V shed 9 bases and J 1 base; nucleotides not matched to a gene: 6. Germline V gene sequence: CDR1 KGHDR, CDR2 SFDVKD. The CDR3 nucleotides are TGTGCCACCCAGGCGGGGGGGATGTCCTACGAGCAGTACTTC. Amino acid sequence: CATQAGGMSYEQYF.

This clone was counted between two and nine times. J is TRBJ1-1 and V is TRBV6-2 or TRBV6-3; D is unclear. The germline gives CDR1 MNHEY, CDR2 SVGEGT. Trimming stripped 6 bases from V and 1 base from J, with 6 bases between. This CDR3 comprises 12 residues. The CDR3 nucleotides are TGTGCCAGCAGCCACGCGAACACTGAAGCTTTCTTT. Translation: CASSHANTEAFF.

This chain connects TRBV9 to TRBJ1-2; 7 bases map to TRBD1. After removal of 4 bases from V and 7 bases from J, the junction contained 4 bases not matched to a gene. CDR1 is SGDLS, CDR2 YYNGEE, per germline. CDR3 length: 12 residues. CDR3 DNA: TGTGCCAGCAGCACCGACAGGGCTGGCTACACCTTC. It encodes CASSTDRAGYTF.

The chain uses TRBV3-1 (or the pseudogene TRBV3-2) and TRBJ1-2; no firm D call. This CDR3 is 15 amino acids long. The V end was cut by 0 bases, the J end by 4 bases, with 12 bases between. Germline assignment: CDR1 LGHDT and CDR2 YNNKEL (reference sequence). CDR3 amino acids: CASSQEGFKGYGYTF. In DNA, the CDR3 is TGTGCCAGCAGCCAAGAGGGCTTCAAGGGCTATGGCTACACCTTC.

The rearrangement joins TRBV7-2 to TRBJ2-7; 8 bases match TRBD1. Germline-derived CDR1 and CDR2 are SGHTA and FQGNSA. The length of the CDR3 is 14 residues. J was trimmed by 1 base and V by 7 bases; bases with no gene match: 6. In DNA form, the CDR3 reads TGTGCCAGCATGCCTCGGACAGGGTCCTACGAGCAGTACTTC. Protein sequence: CASMPRTGSYEQYF.

The chain uses TRBV3-1 (or the pseudogene TRBV3-2) and TRBJ2-5; 7 bases match TRBD2. The CDR3 has 17 amino acids. Germline V lookup: CDR1 LGHDT, CDR2 YNNKEL (reference sequence). Trimming at V came to 0 bases and at J to 1 base, leaving 8 bases not matched to a gene. The CDR3 DNA reads TGTGCCAGCAGCCAAGAAATCATGGGGGGGGTCCAAGAGACCCAGTACTTC. Residues: CASSQEIMGGVQETQYF.

V usage is TRBV7-8 and J usage is TRBJ2-3; D may be TRBD2 (6 bases). There are 16 residues in the CDR3. The germline V gene has CDR1 SGHVS and CDR2 FQNEAQ. Trimming took off 2 bases at V and 3 bases at J, with 15 bases between the two ends. CDR3 nucleotide sequence: TGTGCCAGCAGCTTATATCTCCGGGGGTTGACAGATACGCAGTATTTT. Encoded protein: CASSLYLRGLTDTQYF. Based on the CDR3 plus reference TRBV7-8 and TRBJ2-3, the full variable domain is GAGVSQSPRYKVAKRGQDVALRCDPISGHVSLFWYQQALGQGPEFLTYFQNEAQLDKSGLPSDRFFAERPEGSVSTLKIQRTQQEDSAVYLCASSLYLRGLTDTQYFGPGTRLTVL.

The V call is TRBV4-3, the J call TRBJ1-4, with D possibly being TRBD1 (6 bases). Between the trimmed V and J ends, which lost 0 bases and 8 bases, there was a span of 16 bases. Germline CDR1 and CDR2: LGHNA and YSLEER. This CDR3 is 16 amino acids long. In DNA, the CDR3 is TGCGCCAGCAGCCAAGATCTTGGGGGGCGAGGGGAAAAACTGTTTTTT. This gives the protein CASSQDLGGRGEKLFF.